This T cell receptor (beta chain) appears in the sequencing data of a study of T cell changes during pregnancy in multiple sclerosis. The CDR3 contains 15 residues. Trimming removed 4 bases from V and 5 bases from J; junction bases left unmatched: 10. Germline CDR1 KGHSH, CDR2 LQKENI. TCRdb's copy holds only in-frame clones and misses some; the assay was immunoSEQ multiplex PCR. The data contain tens of thousands of clones, about 92% of them singletons. The sequencing used CD4+ T cells from peripheral blood mononuclear cells, collected after pregnancy. The receptor comes from a female donor with multiple sclerosis, enrolled in a pregnancy study. The J gene is TRBJ1-1, the V gene TRBV18; TRBD1 aligns across 7 bases. The CDR3 nucleotides read TGTGCCAGCTCACAGCGACAGGGAAGAGATACTGAAGCTTTCTTT. This sequence encodes CASSQRQGRDTEAFF.